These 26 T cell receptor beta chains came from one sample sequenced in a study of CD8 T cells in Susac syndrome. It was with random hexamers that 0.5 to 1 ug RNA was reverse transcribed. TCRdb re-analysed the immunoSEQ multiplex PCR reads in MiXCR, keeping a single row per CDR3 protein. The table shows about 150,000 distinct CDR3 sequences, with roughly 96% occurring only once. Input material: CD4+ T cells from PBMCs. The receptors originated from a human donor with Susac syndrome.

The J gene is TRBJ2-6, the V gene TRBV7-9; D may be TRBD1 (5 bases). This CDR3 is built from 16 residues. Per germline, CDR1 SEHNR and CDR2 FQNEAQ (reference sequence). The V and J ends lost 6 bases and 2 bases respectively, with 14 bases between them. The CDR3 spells CASRYYPGTGANVLTF. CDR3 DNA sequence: TGTGCCAGCAGATACTACCCAGGGACTGGGGCCAACGTCCTGACTTTC.

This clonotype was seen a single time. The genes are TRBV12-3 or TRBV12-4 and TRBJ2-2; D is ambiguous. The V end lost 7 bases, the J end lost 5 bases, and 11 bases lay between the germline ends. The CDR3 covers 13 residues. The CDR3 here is CASTPLVTGELFF. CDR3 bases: TGTGCCAGCACCCCTCTCGTGACCGGGGAGCTGTTTTTT.

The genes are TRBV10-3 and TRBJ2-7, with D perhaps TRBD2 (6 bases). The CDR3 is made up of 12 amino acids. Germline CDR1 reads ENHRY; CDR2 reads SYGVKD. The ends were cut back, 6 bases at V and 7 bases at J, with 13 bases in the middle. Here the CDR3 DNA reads TGTGCCATCAGCCGGGGGTCTGGAGAGCAGTACTTC. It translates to CAISRGSGEQYF.

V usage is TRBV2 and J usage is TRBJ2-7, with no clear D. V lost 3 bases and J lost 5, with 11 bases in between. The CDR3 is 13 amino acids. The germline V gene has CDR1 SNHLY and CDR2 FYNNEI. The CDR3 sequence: CASSEGFGNEQYF. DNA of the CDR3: TGTGCCAGCAGTGAGGGTTTTGGGAACGAGCAGTACTTC.

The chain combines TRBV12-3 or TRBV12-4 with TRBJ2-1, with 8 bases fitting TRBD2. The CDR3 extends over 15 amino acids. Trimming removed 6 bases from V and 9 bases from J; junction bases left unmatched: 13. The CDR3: CASRLTGLVSLEQFF. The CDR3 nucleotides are TGTGCCAGCAGGTTGACGGGACTAGTCTCTCTTGAGCAGTTCTTC.

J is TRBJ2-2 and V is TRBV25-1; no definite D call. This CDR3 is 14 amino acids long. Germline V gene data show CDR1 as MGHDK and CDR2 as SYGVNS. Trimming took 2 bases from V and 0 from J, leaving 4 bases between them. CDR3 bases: TGTGCCAGCAGTGAAATGGCGAACACCGGGGAGCTGTTTTTT. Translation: CASSEMANTGELFF.

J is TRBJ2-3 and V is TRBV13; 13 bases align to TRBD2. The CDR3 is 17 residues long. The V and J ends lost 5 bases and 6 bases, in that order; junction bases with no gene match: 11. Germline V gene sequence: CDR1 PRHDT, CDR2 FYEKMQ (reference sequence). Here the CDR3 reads CASSHRTSGGGLDTQYF. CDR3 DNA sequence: TGTGCCAGCAGCCATCGGACTAGCGGGGGAGGGTTGGATACGCAGTATTTT.

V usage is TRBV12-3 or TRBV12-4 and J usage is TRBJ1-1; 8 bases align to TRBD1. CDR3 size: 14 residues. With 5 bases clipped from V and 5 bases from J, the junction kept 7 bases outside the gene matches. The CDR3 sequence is CASSNTGGGTEAFF. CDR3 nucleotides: TGTGCCAGCAGTAACACAGGGGGAGGAACTGAAGCTTTCTTT.

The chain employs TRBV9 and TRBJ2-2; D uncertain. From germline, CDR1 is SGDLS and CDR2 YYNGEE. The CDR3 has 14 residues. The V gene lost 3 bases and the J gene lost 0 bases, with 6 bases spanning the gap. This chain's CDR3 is CASSEGTNTGELFF. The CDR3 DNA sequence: TGTGCCAGCAGCGAGGGAACGAACACCGGGGAGCTGTTTTTT.

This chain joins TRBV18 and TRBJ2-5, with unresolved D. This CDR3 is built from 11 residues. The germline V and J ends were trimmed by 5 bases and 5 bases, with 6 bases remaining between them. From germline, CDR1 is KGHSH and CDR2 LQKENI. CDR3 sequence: CASSTVETQYF. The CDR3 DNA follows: TGTGCCAGCTCAACGGTTGAGACCCAGTACTTC.

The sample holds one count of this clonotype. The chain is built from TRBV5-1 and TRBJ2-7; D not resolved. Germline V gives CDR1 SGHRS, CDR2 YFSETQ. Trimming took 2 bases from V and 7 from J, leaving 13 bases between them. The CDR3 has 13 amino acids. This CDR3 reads CASSFDMSGEQYF. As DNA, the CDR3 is TGCGCCAGCAGCTTCGACATGTCGGGTGAGCAGTACTTC.

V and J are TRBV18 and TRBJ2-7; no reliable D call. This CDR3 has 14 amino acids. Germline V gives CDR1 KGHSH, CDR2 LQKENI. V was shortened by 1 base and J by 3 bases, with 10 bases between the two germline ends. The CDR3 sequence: CASSPRQEYYEQYF. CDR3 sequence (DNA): TGTGCCAGCTCACCACGTCAGGAGTACTACGAGCAGTACTTC.

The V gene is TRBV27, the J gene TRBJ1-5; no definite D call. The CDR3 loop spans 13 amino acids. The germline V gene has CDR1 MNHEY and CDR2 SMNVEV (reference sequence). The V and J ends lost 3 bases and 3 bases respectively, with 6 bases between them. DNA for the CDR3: TGTGCCAGCAGTTTCATGGACAATCAGCCCCAGCATTTT. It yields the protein CASSFMDNQPQHF.

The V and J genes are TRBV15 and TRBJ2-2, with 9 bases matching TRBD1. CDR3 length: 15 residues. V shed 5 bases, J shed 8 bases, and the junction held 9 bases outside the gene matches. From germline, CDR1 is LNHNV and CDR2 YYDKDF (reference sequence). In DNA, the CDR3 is TGTGCCACCAGCCCCAGACAGGGGGAGTCGGGGGAGCTGTTTTTT. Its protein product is CATSPRQGESGELFF. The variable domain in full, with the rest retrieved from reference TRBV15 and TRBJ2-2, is DAMVIQNPRYQVTQFGKPVTLSCSQTLNHNVMYWYQQKSSQAPKLLFHYYDKDFNNEADTPDNFQSRRPNTSFCFLDIRSPGLGDTAMYLCATSPRQGESGELFFGEGSRLTVL.

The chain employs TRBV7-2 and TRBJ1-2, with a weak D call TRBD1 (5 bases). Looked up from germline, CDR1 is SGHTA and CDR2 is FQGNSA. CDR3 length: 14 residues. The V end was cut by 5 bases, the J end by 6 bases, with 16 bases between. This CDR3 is CASSTRQGLDGYTF. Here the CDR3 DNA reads TGTGCCAGCAGCACACGGCAGGGACTGGATGGCTACACCTTC.

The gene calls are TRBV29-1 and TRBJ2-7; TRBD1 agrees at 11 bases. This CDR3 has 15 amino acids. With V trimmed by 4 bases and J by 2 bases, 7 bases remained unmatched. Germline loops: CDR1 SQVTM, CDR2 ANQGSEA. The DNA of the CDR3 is TGCAGCGTTGGAAAGGGACAGGGGGTCACCTACGAGCAGTACTTC. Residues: CSVGKGQGVTYEQYF.

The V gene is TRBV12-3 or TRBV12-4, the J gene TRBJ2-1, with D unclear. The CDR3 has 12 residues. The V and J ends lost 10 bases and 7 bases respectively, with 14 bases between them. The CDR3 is CATMFRGNEQFF. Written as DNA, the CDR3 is TGTGCCACCATGTTCCGAGGAAATGAGCAGTTCTTC.

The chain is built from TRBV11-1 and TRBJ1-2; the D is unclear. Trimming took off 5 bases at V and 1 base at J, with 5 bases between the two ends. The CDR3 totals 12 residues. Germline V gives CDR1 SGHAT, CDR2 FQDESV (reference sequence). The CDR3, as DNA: TGTGCCAGCAGCACACGTAACTATGGCTACACCTTC. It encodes CASSTRNYGYTF.

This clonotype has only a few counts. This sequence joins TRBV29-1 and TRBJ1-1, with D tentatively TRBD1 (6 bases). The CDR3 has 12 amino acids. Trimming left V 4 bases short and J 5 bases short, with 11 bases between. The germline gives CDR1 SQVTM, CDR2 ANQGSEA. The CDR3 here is CSVVRGGTEAFF. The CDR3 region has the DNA TGCAGCGTTGTCAGGGGAGGGACTGAAGCTTTCTTT.

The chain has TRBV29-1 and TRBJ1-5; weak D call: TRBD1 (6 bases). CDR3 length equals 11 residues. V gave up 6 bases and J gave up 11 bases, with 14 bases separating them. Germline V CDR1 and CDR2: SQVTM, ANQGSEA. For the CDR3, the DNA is TGCAGCGTGAAACAGGGTTCGGCCCAGCATTTT. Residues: CSVKQGSAQHF.

The DNA of the CDR3 is TGTGCCAGCAGCCAAGCGCGGGGTAACGGGCCCCAGCATTTT. This encodes CASSQARGNGPQHF. V usage is TRBV4-2 and J usage is TRBJ1-5, with D uncertain. In germline, CDR1 is LGHNA, CDR2 YNFKEQ. This CDR3 has 14 amino acids. Trimming removed 1 base at V and 9 bases at J, with 13 bases between.

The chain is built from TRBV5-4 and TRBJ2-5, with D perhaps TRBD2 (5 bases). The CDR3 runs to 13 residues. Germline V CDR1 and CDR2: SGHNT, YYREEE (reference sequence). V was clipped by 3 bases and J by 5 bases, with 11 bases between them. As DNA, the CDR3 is TGTGCCAGCAGCTCTGGCCAGCGGGAGACCCAGTACTTC. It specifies CASSSGQRETQYF.

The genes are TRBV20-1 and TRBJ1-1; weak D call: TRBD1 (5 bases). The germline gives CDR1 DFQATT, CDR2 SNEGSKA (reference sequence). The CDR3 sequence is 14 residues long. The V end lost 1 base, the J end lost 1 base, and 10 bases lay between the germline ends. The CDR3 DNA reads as TGCAGTGCTAGAGGGGGCAGCGAGAACACTGAAGCTTTCTTT. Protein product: CSARGGSENTEAFF.

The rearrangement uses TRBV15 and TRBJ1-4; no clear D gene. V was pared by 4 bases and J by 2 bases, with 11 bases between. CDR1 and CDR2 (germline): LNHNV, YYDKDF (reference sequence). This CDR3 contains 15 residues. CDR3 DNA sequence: TGTGCCACCAGCAAATGGACCTCGACTAATGAAAAACTGTTTTTT. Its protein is CATSKWTSTNEKLFF. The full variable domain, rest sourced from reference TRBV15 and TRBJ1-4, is DAMVIQNPRYQVTQFGKPVTLSCSQTLNHNVMYWYQQKSSQAPKLLFHYYDKDFNNEADTPDNFQSRRPNTSFCFLDIRSPGLGDTAMYLCATSKWTSTNEKLFFGSGTQLSVL.

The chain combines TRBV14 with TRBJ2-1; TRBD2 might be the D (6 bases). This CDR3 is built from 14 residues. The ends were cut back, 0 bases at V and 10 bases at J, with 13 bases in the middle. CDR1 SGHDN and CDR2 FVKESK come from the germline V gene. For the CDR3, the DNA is TGTGCCAGCAGCCAAGATGGGCGGGGACGAGAGCAGTTCTTC. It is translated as CASSQDGRGREQFF.

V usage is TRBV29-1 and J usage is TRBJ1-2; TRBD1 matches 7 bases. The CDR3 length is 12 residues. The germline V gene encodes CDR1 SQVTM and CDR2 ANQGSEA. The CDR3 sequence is CGRDRGDYGYTF. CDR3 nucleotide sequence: TGCGGACGGGACAGAGGGGACTATGGCTACACCTTC.